A single sample gave rise to the 30 T cell receptor beta chains below, sequenced in a study of radiotherapy plus CTLA-4 blockade in lung cancer. TCRdb keeps only in-frame clones here, not all; method: immunoSEQ multiplex PCR. The sample has 70,000 to 95,000 clones, under 85% seen once; the top ten hold roughly 15%. The sample here was peripheral blood, taken from a patient treated with radiotherapy plus ipilimumab. Receptors originate from a human donor with non-small cell lung cancer that progressed on radiotherapy plus ipilimumab.

The chain links TRBV4-2 to TRBJ2-7; the D is unclear. The germline CDR1 and CDR2 sequences are LGHNA and YNFKEQ. The ends were cut back, 0 bases at V and 3 bases at J, with 6 bases in the middle. This CDR3 is built from 13 residues. The CDR3 loop reads CASSQDGFYEQYF. Written as DNA, the CDR3 is TGTGCCAGCAGCCAAGATGGGTTCTACGAGCAGTACTTC.

The chain employs TRBV19 and TRBJ2-5; maybe TRBD1 (6 bases). The CDR3 consists of 13 residues. The V gene's germline CDR1 is LNHDA and CDR2 SQIVND (reference sequence). The V end was cut by 4 bases, the J end by 3 bases, with 9 bases between. The CDR3 DNA reads as TGTGCCAGTAGTAGGCCAGGGGAAGAGACCCAGTACTTC. This gives the protein CASSRPGEETQYF.

The V call is TRBV5-1, the J call TRBJ1-4, with D possibly TRBD1 on 6 matching bases. Germline V gene sequence: CDR1 SGHRS, CDR2 YFSETQ. The CDR3 runs to 14 residues. Trimming stripped 4 bases from V and 4 bases from J, with 11 bases between. CDR3 in DNA: TGCGCCAGCAGCCAAGGGGGGTTTAATGAAAAACTGTTTTTT. The encoded protein is CASSQGGFNEKLFF.

This sequence joins TRBV18 and TRBJ2-1, with D possibly being TRBD1 (7 bases). This CDR3 contains 13 residues. Trimming removed 4 bases from V and 10 bases from J, with 14 bases in between. Germline V gene data show CDR1 as KGHSH and CDR2 as LQKENI. The CDR3 loop reads CASSLSGGMEQFF. The CDR3 region has the DNA TGTGCCAGCTCACTCTCAGGGGGGATGGAGCAGTTCTTC.

The gene calls are TRBV4-1 and TRBJ1-2, with 11 bases identical to TRBD1. CDR1 and CDR2 from the germline V gene are MGHRA and YSYEKL. There are 16 residues in the CDR3. Germline trimming cut 0 bases from V and 3 bases from J; bases unmatched to any gene: 3. The CDR3 here is CASSQDRTGGYYGYTF. In DNA form, the CDR3 reads TGCGCCAGCAGCCAAGATAGGACAGGGGGCTACTATGGCTACACCTTC.

The V call is TRBV9, the J call TRBJ2-5; 7 nucleotides align to TRBD2. The DNA end is more similar to TRBJ2-7, so the J call may be wrong. Germline CDR1 SGDLS, CDR2 YYNGEE. The CDR3 is 15 amino acids. CDR3 protein: CASSVVSGGFDEQYF. The CDR3 DNA reads as TGTGCCAGCAGCGTAGTGTCGGGGGGTTTCGACGAGCAGTACTTC.

This clone occurred a few times. The V and J genes are TRBV20-1 and TRBJ1-1, with a weak D call TRBD1 (6 bases). Looked up from germline, CDR1 is DFQATT and CDR2 is SNEGSKA (reference sequence). The CDR3 contains 11 residues. V lost 6 bases and J lost 4, with 9 bases in between. The chain's CDR3 is CSASRGTEAFF. In DNA, the CDR3 is TGCAGTGCCAGCAGGGGCACTGAAGCTTTCTTT.

This chain connects TRBV21-1 to TRBJ2-2. TRBV21-1 is tagged as a pseudogene. The CDR3 sequence is 14 residues long. CDR3 bases: TGTGCCAGCAGCGCCGGACCCCCCACCGGGGAGCTGTTTTTT. This translates into CASSAGPPTGELFF.

The chain uses TRBV28 and TRBJ2-7; TRBD1 agrees at 8 bases. Germline V gene data show CDR1 as MDHEN and CDR2 as SYDVKM. The J segment lost 5 bases and the V segment lost 5 bases, leaving 5 bases of the junction unmatched. The CDR3 has 13 amino acids. The CDR3 DNA reads TGTGCCAGCAGTCTGTACAGGGGGAACGAGCAGTACTTC. This codes for CASSLYRGNEQYF.

J is TRBJ2-2 and V is TRBV5-1, with D tentatively TRBD1 (6 bases). This CDR3 spans 14 amino acids. V dropped 4 bases and J dropped 1 base, with 8 bases sitting between them. CDR1 and CDR2 (germline): SGHRS, YFSETQ. The CDR3 is CASSLGQNTGELFF. Here the CDR3 DNA reads TGCGCCAGCAGCCTGGGACAGAACACCGGGGAGCTGTTTTTT.

This clone occurred a few times. The chain joins TRBV30 to TRBJ2-1, with 9 nucleotides matching TRBD2. Germline CDR1 and CDR2: GTSNPN and SVGIG (reference sequence). The V gene end was trimmed by 3 bases and the J gene end by 0 bases; junction bases not matched to a gene: 9. The length of the CDR3 is 17 residues. For the CDR3, the DNA is TGTGCCTGGAGGCGGGGGGGCGGGTACAGCTCCTACAATGAGCAGTTCTTC. Amino acids: CAWRRGGGYSSYNEQFF.

The rearrangement uses TRBV9 and TRBJ1-1; no clear D gene. This CDR3 has 14 amino acids. The V gene lost 4 bases and the J gene lost 3 bases, with 13 bases spanning the gap. The V gene's germline CDR1 is SGDLS and CDR2 YYNGEE. CDR3 loop: CASSPFPLDTEAFF. The DNA of the CDR3 is TGTGCCAGCAGCCCTTTCCCCTTAGACACTGAAGCTTTCTTT.

This sequence joins TRBV5-4 and TRBJ2-3, with 12 bases fitting TRBD2. Germline trimming cut 4 bases from V and 9 bases from J; bases unmatched to any gene: 15. The CDR3 sequence is 17 residues long. The germline gives CDR1 SGHNT, CDR2 YYREEE (reference sequence). Here the CDR3 reads CASSPNGELAGGNTQYF. The CDR3 DNA follows: TGTGCCAGCAGCCCGAACGGGGAACTAGCGGGGGGCAACACGCAGTATTTT.

This chain connects TRBV5-8 to TRBJ2-1, with TRBD1 identical over 9 bases. With 5 bases clipped from V and 7 bases from J, the junction kept 10 bases outside the gene matches. This CDR3 spans 15 amino acids. Germline lookup yields CDR1 SGHTS and CDR2 YDEGEE. The CDR3 DNA follows: TGTGCCAGCAGTACGGACAGGGGAAGTGGAAATGAGCAGTTCTTC. Amino acids: CASSTDRGSGNEQFF.

The rearrangement uses TRBV5-1 and TRBJ2-3; D is unresolved. This CDR3 has 14 amino acids. The V gene's germline CDR1 is SGHRS and CDR2 YFSETQ. V shed 1 base and J shed 6 bases, with 12 bases lying between them. The CDR3 here is CASSLSGSWDTQYF. In nucleotides, the CDR3 is TGCGCCAGCAGCTTGTCTGGTAGTTGGGATACGCAGTATTTT.

The rearrangement joins TRBV6-5 to TRBJ1-2, with TRBD1 matching over 7 bases. The CDR3 has 16 amino acids. V lost 0 bases, J lost 2 bases, and 6 bases stayed unmatched. Germline CDR1 and CDR2: MNHEY and SVGAGI. CDR3 residues: CASSYSPTGLNYGYTF. Here the CDR3 DNA reads TGTGCCAGCAGTTACTCCCCGACAGGGTTAAACTATGGCTACACCTTC.

This CDR3 reads CAWSGDGSTGAFF. The CDR3 DNA follows: TGTGCCTGGAGTGGGGACGGGTCCACGGGGGCTTTCTTT. V and J are TRBV30 and TRBJ1-1; D might be TRBD1 (5 bases). V dropped 1 base and J dropped 11 bases, with 17 bases sitting between them. This CDR3 is built from 13 residues. Germline CDR1 GTSNPN, CDR2 SVGIG (reference sequence).

The rearrangement joins TRBV11-2 to TRBJ1-2, with D hard to call. This CDR3 spans 15 amino acids. The V gene's germline CDR1 is SGHAT and CDR2 FQNNGV. The V gene lost 0 bases and the J gene lost 8 bases, with 16 bases spanning the gap. In DNA form, the CDR3 reads TGTGCCAGCAGCTTAGATCCGTCGGGGTATGGCGGCTACACCTTC. Residues: CASSLDPSGYGGYTF.

V gene TRBV5-4 combines with J gene TRBJ1-5; D not resolved. Trimming took 3 bases from V and 9 from J, leaving 10 bases between them. In germline, CDR1 is SGHNT, CDR2 YYREEE (reference sequence). This CDR3 has 12 residues. The CDR3 coding sequence is TGTGCCAGCAGCTACGGGTGGGGGCCCCAGCATTTT. The encoded protein is CASSYGWGPQHF.

The chain combines TRBV9 with TRBJ2-1; 7 nucleotides agree with TRBD2. CDR3 length: 16 amino acids. Germline lookup yields CDR1 SGDLS and CDR2 YYNGEE. The V segment lost 0 bases and the J segment 0 bases; nucleotides outside the gene matches: 3. CDR3 coding DNA: TGTGCCAGCAGCGTAGGACCGGGGGGCTCCTACAATGAGCAGTTCTTC. Amino acid sequence: CASSVGPGGSYNEQFF.

V and J are TRBV5-1 and TRBJ1-1; D gene ambiguous. The germline V gene has CDR1 SGHRS and CDR2 YFSETQ. The CDR3 has 15 amino acids. V lost 0 bases, J lost 7 bases, and 16 bases lay in between. CDR3: CASSLVPPPEGEAFF. The CDR3 DNA reads TGCGCCAGCAGCTTGGTCCCCCCCCCGGAGGGTGAAGCTTTCTTT.

The chain uses TRBV29-1 and TRBJ1-2; a possible D gene is TRBD1 (6 bases). The germline V and J ends were trimmed by 0 bases and 2 bases, with 10 bases remaining between them. The germline V gene has CDR1 SQVTM and CDR2 ANQGSEA. The CDR3 runs to 14 residues. This chain's CDR3 is CSVEDGDRNYGYTF. Here the CDR3 DNA reads TGCAGCGTTGAAGACGGCGACAGGAACTATGGCTACACCTTC.

The V gene is TRBV11-2, the J gene TRBJ2-2, with D possibly matching TRBD2 (6 bases). This CDR3 is 16 amino acids long. V dropped 6 bases and J dropped 5 bases, with 19 bases sitting between them. The germline gives CDR1 SGHAT, CDR2 FQNNGV. The DNA for the CDR3 is TGTGCCAGCAGTTTGGGGGTGGCGGGAATAACCGGGGAGCTGTTTTTT. Amino acids: CASSLGVAGITGELFF.

The chain employs TRBV12-5 and TRBJ2-2, with TRBD2 matching 11 bases. CDR1 LGHNT and CDR2 FRNRAP come from the germline V gene. This CDR3 spans 16 amino acids. The trim removed 6 bases at V and 3 bases at J, leaving 6 bases unmatched. Here the CDR3 DNA reads TGTGCTAGTGGCCAGGGACTAGCGGAACACACCGGGGAGCTGTTTTTT. This gives the protein CASGQGLAEHTGELFF.

The chain carries TRBV11-2 and TRBJ2-1, with 12 bases matching TRBD2. Trimming at V came to 3 bases and at J to 9 bases, leaving 12 bases not matched to a gene. Germline V CDR1 and CDR2: SGHAT, FQNNGV. This CDR3 spans 17 amino acids. CDR3: CASSFRLAGGPGIEQFF. The CDR3 DNA reads TGTGCCAGCAGCTTTCGGCTAGCGGGAGGGCCTGGTATTGAGCAGTTCTTC.

V and J are TRBV11-1 and TRBJ2-2, with D possibly being TRBD1 (6 bases). Trimming stripped 6 bases from V and 4 bases from J, with 9 bases between. Germline-derived CDR1 and CDR2 are SGHAT and FQDESV (reference sequence). There are 13 residues in the CDR3. The CDR3 DNA reads TGTGCCAGCAGGCCGACAGGCACCGGGGAGCTGTTTTTT. It encodes CASRPTGTGELFF.

The chain joins TRBV19 to TRBJ1-5; unclear D gene. Germline V CDR1 and CDR2: LNHDA, SQIVND (reference sequence). V lost 3 bases and J 3 bases, leaving 9 bases between the germline ends. The CDR3 loop spans 14 amino acids. CDR3 DNA sequence: TGTGCCAGTAGTATGCCCCAGTACAATCAGCCCCAGCATTTT. Translating gives CASSMPQYNQPQHF.

This chain uses TRBV6-5 with TRBJ1-1; perhaps TRBD1 as D (5 bases). Trimming removed 5 bases at V and 0 bases at J, with 13 bases between. The CDR3 covers 15 residues. The V gene's germline CDR1 is MNHEY and CDR2 SVGAGI. The CDR3 coding sequence is TGTGCCAGCAGTGTTCGACAGAGGATGAACACTGAAGCTTTCTTT. Translating it yields CASSVRQRMNTEAFF.

This rearrangement joins TRBV6-6 to TRBJ2-5; TRBD1 matches 7 bases. The DNA end is a closer match to TRBJ2-7, so the J assignment may be wrong. Germline CDR1 and CDR2: MNHNY and SVGAGI (reference sequence). The CDR3 is 15 residues long. CDR3 coding DNA: TGTGCCAGCAGTTACTCTCCGACAGGGTTTTACGAGCAGTACTTC. It is translated as CASSYSPTGFYEQYF.

A note on this clone: The same CDR3 arises from other DNA sequences in this sample as well. V and J are TRBV30 and TRBJ2-3; 9 positions agree with TRBD2. V trimming: 5 bases; J trimming: 7 bases; junction bases outside the gene matches: 10. The CDR3 spans 14 residues. CDR1 GTSNPN and CDR2 SVGIG come from the germline V gene (reference sequence). The CDR3 region has the DNA TGTGCCTGGGGAGGCGGGGGGGCGGCGAATACGCAGTATTTT. Amino acid sequence: CAWGGGGAANTQYF.